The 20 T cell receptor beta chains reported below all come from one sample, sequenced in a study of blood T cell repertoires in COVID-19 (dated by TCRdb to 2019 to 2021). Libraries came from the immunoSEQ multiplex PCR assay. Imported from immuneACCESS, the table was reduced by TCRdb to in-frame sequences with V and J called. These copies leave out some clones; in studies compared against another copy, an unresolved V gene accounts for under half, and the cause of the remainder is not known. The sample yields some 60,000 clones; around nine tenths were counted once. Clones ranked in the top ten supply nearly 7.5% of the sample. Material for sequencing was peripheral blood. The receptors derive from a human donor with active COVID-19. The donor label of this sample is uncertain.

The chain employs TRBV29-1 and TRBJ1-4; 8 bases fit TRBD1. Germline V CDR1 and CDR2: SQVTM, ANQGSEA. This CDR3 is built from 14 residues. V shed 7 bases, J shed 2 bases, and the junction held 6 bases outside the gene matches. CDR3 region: CSATGGRTNEKLFF. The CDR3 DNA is TGCAGCGCCACAGGGGGTAGGACTAATGAAAAACTGTTTTTT.

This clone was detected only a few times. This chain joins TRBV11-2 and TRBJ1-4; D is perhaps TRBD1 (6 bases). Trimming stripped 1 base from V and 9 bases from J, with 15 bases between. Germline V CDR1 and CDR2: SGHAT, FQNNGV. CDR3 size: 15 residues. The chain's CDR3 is CASSLARGWGQKLFF. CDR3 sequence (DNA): TGTGCCAGCAGCTTAGCTCGGGGTTGGGGGCAAAAACTGTTTTTT. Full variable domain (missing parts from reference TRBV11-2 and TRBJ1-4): EAGVAQSPRYKIIEKRQSVAFWCNPISGHATLYWYQQILGQGPKLLIQFQNNGVVDDSQLPKDRFSAERLKGVDSTLKIQPAKLEDSAVYLCASSLARGWGQKLFFGSGTQLSVL.

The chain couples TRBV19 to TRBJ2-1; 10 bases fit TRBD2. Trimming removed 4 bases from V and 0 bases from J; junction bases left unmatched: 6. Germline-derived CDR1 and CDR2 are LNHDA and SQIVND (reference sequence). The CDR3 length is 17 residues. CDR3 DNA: TGTGCCAGTAGTACTAGCGGGGGCACGAGCTCCTACAATGAGCAGTTCTTC. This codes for CASSTSGGTSSYNEQFF.

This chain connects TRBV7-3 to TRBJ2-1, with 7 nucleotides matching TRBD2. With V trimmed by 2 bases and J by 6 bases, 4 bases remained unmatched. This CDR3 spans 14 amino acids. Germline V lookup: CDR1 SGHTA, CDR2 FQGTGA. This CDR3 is CASSLGEGINEQFF. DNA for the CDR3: TGTGCCAGCAGCTTAGGGGAGGGAATCAATGAGCAGTTCTTC.

CDR3 sequence reads: CASSHRGLVTDTQYF. The CDR3, as DNA: TGTGCCAGCAGCCACAGGGGGCTTGTTACAGATACGCAGTATTTT. V usage is TRBV6-5 and J usage is TRBJ2-3; 9 nucleotides line up with TRBD1. This CDR3 region has 15 residues. Trimming at V came to 6 bases and at J to 3 bases, leaving 7 bases not matched to a gene. Germline CDR1 reads MNHEY; CDR2 reads SVGAGI.

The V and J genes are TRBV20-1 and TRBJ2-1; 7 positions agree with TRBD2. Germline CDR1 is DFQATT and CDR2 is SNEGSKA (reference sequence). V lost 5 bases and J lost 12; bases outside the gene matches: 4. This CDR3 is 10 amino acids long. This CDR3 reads CSARDYTQFF. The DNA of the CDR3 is TGCAGTGCTCGGGACTATACGCAGTTCTTC.

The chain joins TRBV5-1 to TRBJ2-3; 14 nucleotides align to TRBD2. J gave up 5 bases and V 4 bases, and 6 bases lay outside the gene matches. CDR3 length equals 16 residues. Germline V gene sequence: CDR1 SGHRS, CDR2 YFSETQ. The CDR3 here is CASSLPGLAGVDTQYF. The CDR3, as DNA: TGCGCCAGCAGCCTCCCGGGACTAGCGGGAGTAGATACGCAGTATTTT.

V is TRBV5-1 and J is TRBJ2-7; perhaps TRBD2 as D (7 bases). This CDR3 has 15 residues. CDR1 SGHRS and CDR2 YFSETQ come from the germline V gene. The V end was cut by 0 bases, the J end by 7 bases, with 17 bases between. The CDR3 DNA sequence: TGCGCCAGCAGCTTGGCGGGGGCGACTAGCCAGGAGCAGTACTTC. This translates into CASSLAGATSQEQYF. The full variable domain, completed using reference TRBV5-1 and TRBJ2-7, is KAGVTQTPRYLIKTRGQQVTLSCSPISGHRSVSWYQQTPGQGLQFLFEYFSETQRNKGNFPGRFSGRQFSNSRSEMNVSTLELGDSALYLCASSLAGATSQEQYFGPGTRLTVT.

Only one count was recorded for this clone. The CDR3 reads CATSRVPGTSNTEAFF. Here the CDR3 DNA reads TGTGCCACCAGCAGAGTACCTGGGACATCGAACACTGAAGCTTTCTTT. V usage is TRBV15 and J usage is TRBJ1-1, with D possibly TRBD1 on 6 matching bases. The CDR3 consists of 16 residues. Per the germline V gene, CDR1 is LNHNV and CDR2 is YYDKDF (reference sequence). Deletions cut 1 base from V and 1 base from J, with 13 bases between.

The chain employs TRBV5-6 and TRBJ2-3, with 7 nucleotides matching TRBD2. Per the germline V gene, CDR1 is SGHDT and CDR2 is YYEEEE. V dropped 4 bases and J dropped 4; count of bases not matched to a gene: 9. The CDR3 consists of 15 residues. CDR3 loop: CASSRAGRGSDTQYF. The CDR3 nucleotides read TGTGCCAGCAGCCGGGCAGGGAGGGGTTCAGATACGCAGTATTTT.

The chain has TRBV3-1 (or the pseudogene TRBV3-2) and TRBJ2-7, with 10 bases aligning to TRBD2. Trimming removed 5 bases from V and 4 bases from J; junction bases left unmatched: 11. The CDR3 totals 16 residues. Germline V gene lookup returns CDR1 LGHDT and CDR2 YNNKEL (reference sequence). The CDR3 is CASSWREREGRYEQYF. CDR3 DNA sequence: TGTGCCAGCAGCTGGAGAGAGCGGGAGGGCCGGTACGAGCAGTACTTC.

CDR3 DNA sequence: TGCGCCAGCAGCCAAGGGCGGGCAGATCAGCCCCAGCATTTT. It is translated as CASSQGRADQPQHF. The V call is TRBV4-3, the J call TRBJ1-5; D is undetermined. The length of the CDR3 is 14 residues. Germline-derived CDR1 and CDR2 are LGHNA and YSLEER. V lost 1 base and J lost 5, with 9 bases in between.

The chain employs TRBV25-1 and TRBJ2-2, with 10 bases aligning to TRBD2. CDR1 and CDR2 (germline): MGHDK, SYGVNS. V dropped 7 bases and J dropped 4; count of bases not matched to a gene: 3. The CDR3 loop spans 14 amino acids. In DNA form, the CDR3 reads TGTGCCAGCACCGCTAGCGGGAGCACCGGGGAGCTGTTTTTT. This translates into CASTASGSTGELFF.

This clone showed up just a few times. In nucleotides, the CDR3 is TGCGCCAGCAGCCCCGTACTAGCGGGAGGGCCACAGCAGTACTTC. Encoded protein: CASSPVLAGGPQQYF. V gene TRBV4-1 combines with J gene TRBJ2-7, with TRBD2 identical over 13 bases. J lost 8 bases, V lost 4 bases, and 8 bases had no gene match. CDR3 length: 15 amino acids. The V gene's germline CDR1 is MGHRA and CDR2 YSYEKL.

The CDR3 reads CASSQDLFLASGTETQYF. CDR3 coding DNA: TGCGCCAGCAGCCAAGATCTCTTTTTGGCTAGCGGGACGGAGACCCAGTACTTC. The chain is built from TRBV4-3 and TRBJ2-5, with 9 bases matching TRBD2. The CDR3 has 18 amino acids. Trimming cost V 0 bases and J 5 bases; bases outside gene matches: 13. Germline CDR1 reads LGHNA; CDR2 reads YSLEER.

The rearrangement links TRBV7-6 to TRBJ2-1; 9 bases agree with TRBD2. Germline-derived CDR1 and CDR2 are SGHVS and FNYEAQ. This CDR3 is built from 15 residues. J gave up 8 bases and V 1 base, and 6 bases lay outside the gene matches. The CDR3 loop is CASSLEGGGAYEQFF. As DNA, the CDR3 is TGTGCCAGCAGCTTAGAGGGCGGGGGGGCCTATGAGCAGTTCTTC.

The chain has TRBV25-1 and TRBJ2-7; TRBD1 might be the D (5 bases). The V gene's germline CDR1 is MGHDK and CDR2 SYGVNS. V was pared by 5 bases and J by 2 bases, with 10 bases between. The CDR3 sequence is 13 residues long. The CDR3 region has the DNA TGTGCCAGCAGTCAAGGGGTGGCCTACGAGCAGTACTTC. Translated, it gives CASSQGVAYEQYF.

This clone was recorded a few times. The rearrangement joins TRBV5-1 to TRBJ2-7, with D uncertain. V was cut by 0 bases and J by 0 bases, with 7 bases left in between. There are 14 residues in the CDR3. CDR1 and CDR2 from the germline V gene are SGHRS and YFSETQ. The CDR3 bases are TGCGCCAGCAGCTTGGGTTACAGCTCCTACGAGCAGTACTTC. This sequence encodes CASSLGYSSYEQYF.

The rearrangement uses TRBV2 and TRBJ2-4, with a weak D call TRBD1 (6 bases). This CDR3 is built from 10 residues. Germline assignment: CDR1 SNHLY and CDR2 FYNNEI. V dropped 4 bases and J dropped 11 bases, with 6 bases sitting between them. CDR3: CASSAGVQYF. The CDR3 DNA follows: TGTGCCAGCAGTGCAGGGGTTCAGTACTTC.

CDR3 sequence reads: CASSLAGGRTTDTQYF. CDR3 bases: TGCGCCAGCAGCTTGGCAGGGGGGAGAACCACAGATACGCAGTATTTT. The V and J genes are TRBV5-1 and TRBJ2-3; tentatively, D is TRBD1 (7 bases). Germline CDR1 and CDR2: SGHRS and YFSETQ. This CDR3 contains 16 residues. Trimming shortened V by 0 bases and J by 2 bases, and 13 bases separated the two germline ends. Variable domain in full (rest from reference TRBV5-1 and TRBJ2-3): KAGVTQTPRYLIKTRGQQVTLSCSPISGHRSVSWYQQTPGQGLQFLFEYFSETQRNKGNFPGRFSGRQFSNSRSEMNVSTLELGDSALYLCASSLAGGRTTDTQYFGPGTRLTVL.